The T cell receptor beta chain under discussion was sequenced for a study of tissue T cells after allogeneic stem cell transplantation. Study-wide results and caveats: Tissue-detected TCR repertoire was only partly captured by blood and spleen T cells. Shared clones across patients were few; motif clustering revealed tissue-specific shared signatures.

Enrolled prospectively were adult allogeneic hematopoietic cell transplant recipients whose graft-versus-host disease was steroid-refractory. Every graft-versus-host disease patient had gastrointestinal disease and got several lines of graft-versus-host disease therapy. TCRdb's copy holds only in-frame clones and misses some; the assay was immunoSEQ multiplex PCR. The sample lists 2,500 to 3,000 clones, about 62% seen once, with 15% to 20% in the top ten. In regard to this clone: Its specificity is unknown.

Trimming shortened V by 6 bases and J by 8 bases, and 13 bases separated the two germline ends. The CDR3 contains 12 residues. In germline, CDR1 is MNHEY, CDR2 SVGEGT. The source is a male patient at least 60 years old with steroid-refractory graft-versus-host disease after an allogeneic stem cell transplant. A subset of T cells may come from the graft donor. This sample comprised ascending colon tissue, obtained at autopsy. V is TRBV6-2 or TRBV6-3 and J is TRBJ1-1, with a weak D call TRBD1 (5 bases). CDR3 DNA: TGTGCCAGCAGCCATGGGGGGGGAGAAGCTTTCTTT. Translation: CASSHGGGEAFF.